This paragraph reports one TCR beta chain. Per germline, CDR1 DFQATT and CDR2 SNEGSKA (reference sequence). This CDR3 spans 12 amino acids. These data originate in a study of T cells expressing NK-cell markers. Study background: The authors derived TCR beta repertoires from sorted CD3+CD56+NKG2C+, CD3+CD56+NKG2C- and CD3+CD56-NKG2C+ T cells.

TCRdb derives one entry per CDR3 protein from the 5' RACE reads, leaving out DNA. The sample totals about 260,000 distinct CDR3 sequences. V is TRBV20-1 and J is TRBJ2-1; checking the TCRdb D call of TRBD1 is not possible without DNA. Specimen: blood T cells: a sorted CD56 or NKG2C T cell subset, CD4+ or CD8+ T cells, or bulk PBMC T cells (not recorded which). This clonotype originated in a young man in good health. This CDR3 is CSARQGDNEQFF.